The rows below give T cell receptor beta chains drawn from one sample of a study of Ad26.COV2.S vaccination and SARS-CoV-2 variants. The protocol was immunoSEQ multiplex PCR, while the TCRdb copy is restricted to in-frame clones and leaves out a portion. In the table there are 350,000 to 450,000 clones, about four fifths of which are singletons. Sequenced here: peripheral blood, sampled in a trial of Ad26.COV2.S vaccine versus placebo. The receptors here all came from a person between 18 and 65 years old who received the Ad26.COV2.S COVID-19 vaccine or a placebo. CDR3s include the opening cysteine and the closing phenylalanine or tryptophan. The order of the fields is J gene, D gene, clone size, CDR3 length, V gene, CDR3 DNA, CDR3 protein. A D gene is named only where the DNA matches it firmly. The listing skips clone size in some rows; elsewhere it reads once, few, many or a size class.

>TRBJ1-5|TRBD1|NA|17|TRBV12-5
TGTGCTAGTGGTTTGGTACTCGGACAGGGTATGGATCAGCCCCAGCATTTT
CASGLVLGQGMDQPQHF
>TRBJ1-2|NA|NA|16|TRBV6-2/TRBV6-3
TGTGCCAGCAGTCCCGGGACGGGAAGGGGATCTTATGGCTACACCTTC
CASSPGTGRGSYGYTF
>TRBJ1-1|NA|once|15|TRBV7-2
TGTGCCAGCAGCTCGTCTCGACAGCCGAACACTGAAGCTTTCTTT
CASSSSRQPNTEAFF
>TRBJ2-7|NA|NA|15|TRBV27
NA
CARGDRAKYVCGQYF
>TRBJ2-5|TRBD2|NA|13|TRBV7-3
TGTGCCAGCAGCCCGACTAGCTTGGAGACCCAGTACTTC
CASSPTSLETQYF
>TRBJ1-2|TRBD1|NA|15|TRBV28
TGTGCCAGCAGCTCCCTCGGACAGGGCTTCCATGGCTACACCTTC
CASSSLGQGFHGYTF
>TRBJ2-7|NA|many|13|TRBV18
TGTGCCAGCTCACCGGACAGCTTAGGCGAGCAGTACTTC
CASSPDSLGEQYF
>TRBJ2-7|NA|NA|13|TRBV12-3/TRBV12-4
TGTGCCAGCAGTAGGGCTGAGGGCTACGAGCAGTACTTC
CASSRAEGYEQYF
>TRBJ1-4|NA|NA|16|TRBV10-3
TGTGCCATCAGTGAGTCGAGGTATTCGGGGGAGGAAAAACTGTTTTTT
CAISESRYSGEEKLFF
>TRBJ1-1|NA|NA|13|TRBV12-3/TRBV12-4
TGTGCCAGCAGTTTCGGAATGAACACTGAAGCTTTCTTT
CASSFGMNTEAFF
>TRBJ2-7|NA|NA|14|TRBV27
TGTGCCAGCAGTTTATCCCAGGGAACCTACGAGCAGTACTTC
CASSLSQGTYEQYF
>TRBJ2-1|NA|NA|14|TRBV11-2
TGTGCCAGCAGCGGGGGGACTGATTACAATGAGCAGTTCTTC
CASSGGTDYNEQFF
>TRBJ2-3|NA|once|15|TRBV9
TGTGCCAGCAGCGTAGCCCCAGCGGCGGGAGATACGCAGTATTTT
CASSVAPAAGDTQYF
>TRBJ2-3|NA|NA|18|TRBV21-1
TGTGCCAGCAGCAAGAGAAGGGAGAAAAGCGGGAACACAGATACGCAGTATTTT
CASSKRREKSGNTDTQYF
>TRBJ2-5|TRBD2|NA|13|TRBV18
TGTGCCAGCTCCCGGACTAGACGGGAGACCCAGTACTTC
CASSRTRRETQYF
>TRBJ1-4|NA|NA|13|TRBV7-9
TGTGCCAGCAGAGGGACTTGGGGTGAAAAACTGTTTTTT
CASRGTWGEKLFF
>TRBJ1-1|NA|NA|13|TRBV21-1
TGTGCCAGCAGTGTGGGGGGAGCCACTGAAGCTTTCTTT
CASSVGGATEAFF
>TRBJ2-6|NA|NA|18|TRBV19
TGTGCCAGTAGTATAGTTTGGCAGCTGAGGTCTGGGGCCAACGTCCTGACTTTC
CASSIVWQLRSGANVLTF
>TRBJ1-6|NA|NA|16|TRBV9
TGTGCCAGCAGCGAGCAAGGACAGCTACGGGGTTCACCCCTCCACTTT
CASSEQGQLRGSPLHF
>TRBJ1-5|NA|NA|16|TRBV15
TGTGCCACCAGCAGTTCCACTTTTTATAGCAATCAGCCCCAGCATTTT
CATSSSTFYSNQPQHF
>TRBJ1-4|NA|NA|16|TRBV7-8
TGTGCCAGCAGCTCCCTCGGGGCCCTTGCTAATGAAAAACTGTTTTTT
CASSSLGALANEKLFF
>TRBJ1-2|NA|NA|16|TRBV13
TGTGCCAGCAGCAACCGGGCGGGTGGATTAAGGAAGAGCTACACCTTC
CASSNRAGGLRKSYTF
>TRBJ1-2|TRBD1|NA|14|TRBV27
TGTGCCAGCAGTTTGGACAGGACCCGCGGTGGCTACACCTTC
CASSLDRTRGGYTF